A selection of T cell receptor beta chains follows, all from one sample in a study of cytomegalovirus exposure and HLA in healthy donors. TCRdb keeps only in-frame clones here, not all; method: immunoSEQ multiplex PCR. In the table there are approximately 61,000 clones, over 70% of which are singletons. Sequencing used PBMCs. All receptors come from a man in his forties or fifties in good health and CMV-seropositive. CDR3s include the opening cysteine and the closing phenylalanine or tryptophan. A D gene is named only where the DNA matches it firmly. Only some rows state a clone size, as once, few, many or a class for expanded clones.

v_call: TRBV5-1; d_call: TRBD2; j_call: TRBJ2-3; clone_size: NA; cdr3_nt: TGCGCCAGCAGCCTAACTAGCGGAGCCACAGATACGCAGTATTTT; cdr3_aa: CASSLTSGATDTQYF
v_call: TRBV27; d_call: TRBD1; j_call: TRBJ2-3; clone_size: few; cdr3_nt: TGTGCCAGCAGTTTACTGAGGACAGGGCGCACAGATACGCAGTATTTT; cdr3_aa: CASSLLRTGRTDTQYF
v_call: TRBV19; d_call: TRBD1; j_call: TRBJ2-5; clone_size: NA; cdr3_nt: TGTGCCAGTAGTATCAGGTTCGACAGGGTGTTTGTGGAGACCCAGTACTTC; cdr3_aa: CASSIRFDRVFVETQYF
v_call: TRBV19; d_call: TRBD2; j_call: TRBJ2-1; clone_size: NA; cdr3_nt: TGTGCCAGTAGTATACGTCGTCTAGCGGGAGGAAGGGGCAATGAGCAGTTCTTC; cdr3_aa: CASSIRRLAGGRGNEQFF
v_call: TRBV5-8; d_call: NA; j_call: TRBJ1-4; clone_size: NA; cdr3_nt: TGTGCCAGCAGCTCTCAGGGGAGGGCGGATGAAAAACTGTTTTTT; cdr3_aa: CASSSQGRADEKLFF
v_call: TRBV29-1; d_call: TRBD2; j_call: TRBJ2-1; clone_size: NA; cdr3_nt: TGCAGCGTAACACTCCTTTCGGGACTAGCGGTCTACAATGAGCAGTTCTTC; cdr3_aa: CSVTLLSGLAVYNEQFF
v_call: TRBV29-1; d_call: NA; j_call: TRBJ2-5; clone_size: NA; cdr3_nt: TGCAGCGTTCGGGGGGCTAAGGGCTACCAAGAGACCCAGTACTTC; cdr3_aa: CSVRGAKGYQETQYF
v_call: TRBV29-1; d_call: NA; j_call: TRBJ2-3; clone_size: NA; cdr3_nt: TGCAGCGTTGAAGATCCCGACAGACTTAGCACAGATACGCAGTATTTT; cdr3_aa: CSVEDPDRLSTDTQYF
v_call: TRBV5-1; d_call: TRBD2; j_call: TRBJ2-4; clone_size: NA; cdr3_nt: TGCGCCAGCAGCTTGGCCGTGGGGGGGTCCGCCAAAAACATTCAGTACTTC; cdr3_aa: CASSLAVGGSAKNIQYF
v_call: TRBV7-3; d_call: TRBD2; j_call: TRBJ2-3; clone_size: NA; cdr3_nt: TGTGCCAGTCGAGCGGGAGCGAACACAGATACGCAGTATTTT; cdr3_aa: CASRAGANTDTQYF
v_call: TRBV9; d_call: TRBD1; j_call: TRBJ2-3; clone_size: NA; cdr3_nt: TGTGCCAGCAGCGTAAGGGACAGGGGTACAGATACGCAGTATTTT; cdr3_aa: CASSVRDRGTDTQYF
v_call: TRBV7-9; d_call: NA; j_call: TRBJ2-1; clone_size: NA; cdr3_nt: TGTGCCAGCAGCTACAGGGAGAATGAGCAGTTCTTC; cdr3_aa: CASSYRENEQFF
v_call: TRBV10-2; d_call: NA; j_call: TRBJ2-7; clone_size: once; cdr3_nt: TGCGCAAGAAGTGATCCGGACATAGGATTATACTTC; cdr3_aa: CARSDPDIGLYF
v_call: TRBV18; d_call: TRBD1; j_call: TRBJ1-5; clone_size: NA; cdr3_nt: TGTGCCAGCTCAACAGCGGACAGGGCCAATCAGCCCCAGCATTTT; cdr3_aa: CASSTADRANQPQHF
v_call: TRBV7-9; d_call: TRBD1; j_call: TRBJ2-2; clone_size: NA; cdr3_nt: TGTGCCAGCAGCTTAGGTCTGGGACAGGGGACGAACACCGGGGAGCTGTTTTTT; cdr3_aa: CASSLGLGQGTNTGELFF
v_call: TRBV18; d_call: TRBD1; j_call: TRBJ2-7; clone_size: once; cdr3_nt: TGTGCCAGCTCACCTAGGACAGGGCAGGACGAGCAGTACTTC; cdr3_aa: CASSPRTGQDEQYF
v_call: TRBV5-1; d_call: NA; j_call: TRBJ1-6; clone_size: NA; cdr3_nt: TGCGCCAGCAGCTTGGGGGCAGCGGATTCACCCCTCCACTTT; cdr3_aa: CASSLGAADSPLHF
v_call: TRBV5-1; d_call: NA; j_call: TRBJ1-5; clone_size: NA; cdr3_nt: TGCGCCAGCAGCCCAACAGGGTTGGGCAATCAGCCCCAGCATTTT; cdr3_aa: CASSPTGLGNQPQHF
v_call: TRBV28; d_call: NA; j_call: TRBJ2-7; clone_size: few; cdr3_nt: TGTGCCAGCAAAAGGGGCGGCTACGAGCAGTACTTC; cdr3_aa: CASKRGGYEQYF
v_call: TRBV19; d_call: NA; j_call: TRBJ1-5; clone_size: NA; cdr3_nt: TGTGCCAGTAGTATAGGGTCTGGCAGGGCTAACAATCAGCCCCAGCATTTT; cdr3_aa: CASSIGSGRANNQPQHF
v_call: TRBV29-1; d_call: TRBD1; j_call: TRBJ1-1; clone_size: once; cdr3_nt: TGCAGCTTTATCCCGACAGGGTGGAGAACTGAAGCTTTCTTT; cdr3_aa: CSFIPTGWRTEAFF
v_call: TRBV6-1; d_call: NA; j_call: TRBJ1-5; clone_size: NA; cdr3_nt: TGTGCCAGCAGTGGACAGCCCAATCAGCCCCAGCATTTT; cdr3_aa: CASSGQPNQPQHF
v_call: TRBV6-5; d_call: NA; j_call: TRBJ2-7; clone_size: NA; cdr3_nt: TGTGCCAGCAGCCGAATGGGGCGGAAACTGTACTTC; cdr3_aa: CASSRMGRKLYF
v_call: TRBV7-3; d_call: NA; j_call: TRBJ2-7; clone_size: NA; cdr3_nt: TGTGCCAGCAGCTTAGGGGGCGCTTCCTACGAGCAGTACTTC; cdr3_aa: CASSLGGASYEQYF
v_call: TRBV5-1; d_call: TRBD1; j_call: TRBJ1-4; clone_size: NA; cdr3_nt: TGCGCCAGCAGCTTGCGGACAGGGTCCAATAATGAAAAACTGTTTTTT; cdr3_aa: CASSLRTGSNNEKLFF
v_call: TRBV4-2; d_call: NA; j_call: TRBJ2-7; clone_size: NA; cdr3_nt: TGTGCCAGCAGCCAAGAATTTCGTCAGGGAGGCGAGCAGTACTTC; cdr3_aa: CASSQEFRQGGEQYF
v_call: TRBV5-4; d_call: TRBD1; j_call: TRBJ1-2; clone_size: NA; cdr3_nt: TGTGCCAGCAGCCCGACAGGGGGGCACTATGGCTACACCTTC; cdr3_aa: CASSPTGGHYGYTF
v_call: TRBV5-4; d_call: TRBD1; j_call: TRBJ2-3; clone_size: NA; cdr3_nt: TGTGCCAGCAGCTGGGGACAGGGTACAGATACGCAGTATTTT; cdr3_aa: CASSWGQGTDTQYF
v_call: TRBV10-3; d_call: NA; j_call: TRBJ1-1; clone_size: NA; cdr3_nt: TGTGCCATCAGTGAACAGGACACTGAAGCTTTCTTT; cdr3_aa: CAISEQDTEAFF
v_call: TRBV5-6; d_call: TRBD2; j_call: TRBJ2-3; clone_size: NA; cdr3_nt: TGTGCCAGCAGGGGGACTAGGAACACAGATACGCAGTATTTT; cdr3_aa: CASRGTRNTDTQYF
v_call: TRBV19; d_call: TRBD2; j_call: TRBJ2-1; clone_size: few; cdr3_nt: TGTGCCAGTAGTATCGACGGGGGGGCATATAATGAGCAGTTCTTC; cdr3_aa: CASSIDGGAYNEQFF
v_call: TRBV4-3; d_call: NA; j_call: TRBJ2-5; clone_size: NA; cdr3_nt: TGCGCCAGCAGCCCACACGCTAGCGCATGGGAGACCCAGTACTTC; cdr3_aa: CASSPHASAWETQYF
v_call: TRBV7-9; d_call: TRBD2; j_call: TRBJ2-3; clone_size: once; cdr3_nt: TGTGCCAGCAGCTTAGACGGGGGGGGTGCAGATACGCAGTATTTT; cdr3_aa: CASSLDGGGADTQYF
v_call: TRBV28; d_call: TRBD1; j_call: TRBJ1-5; clone_size: once; cdr3_nt: TGTGCCAGCAGACCCACAGGGGAGGGCAATCAGCCCCAGCATTTT; cdr3_aa: CASRPTGEGNQPQHF
v_call: TRBV10-1; d_call: TRBD2; j_call: TRBJ2-1; clone_size: NA; cdr3_nt: TGCGCCAGCAGGAGAACCGGGACTAGCCTTCGGCGTGAGCAGTTCTTC; cdr3_aa: CASRRTGTSLRREQFF
v_call: TRBV15; d_call: NA; j_call: TRBJ2-7; clone_size: NA; cdr3_nt: TGTGCCACCAGCAGAGTGACACCTGCCCTCGAGCAGTACTTC; cdr3_aa: CATSRVTPALEQYF
v_call: TRBV27; d_call: NA; j_call: TRBJ2-7; clone_size: few; cdr3_nt: TGTGCCAGTACCACCTATAGCGGAGGAGTTAGGGAGCAGTACTTC; cdr3_aa: CASTTYSGGVREQYF
v_call: TRBV6-4; d_call: TRBD2; j_call: TRBJ2-3; clone_size: NA; cdr3_nt: TGTGCCAGCAGTGACTCTGCGGGGGGGGCAGATACGCAGTATTTT; cdr3_aa: CASSDSAGGADTQYF
v_call: TRBV10-1; d_call: NA; j_call: TRBJ1-1; clone_size: NA; cdr3_nt: TGCGCCAGCAGTGGTAAGGGGGGGACTGAAGCTTTCTTT; cdr3_aa: CASSGKGGTEAFF
v_call: TRBV4-2; d_call: NA; j_call: TRBJ2-7; clone_size: NA; cdr3_nt: TGTGCCAGCAGCCAAGCGGACTCAGGAGTTTCCTACGAGCAGTACTTC; cdr3_aa: CASSQADSGVSYEQYF
v_call: TRBV28; d_call: TRBD1; j_call: TRBJ1-2; clone_size: NA; cdr3_nt: TGTGCCAGCATCCAACAGGGGGCGATTGCTGGCTACACCTTC; cdr3_aa: CASIQQGAIAGYTF
v_call: TRBV2; d_call: TRBD2; j_call: TRBJ2-1; clone_size: NA; cdr3_nt: TGTGCCAGCAGTGAGGTGGCAGGGCCCCGGGGAGGGAATGAGCAGTTCTTC; cdr3_aa: CASSEVAGPRGGNEQFF
v_call: TRBV6-5; d_call: TRBD2; j_call: TRBJ2-1; clone_size: NA; cdr3_nt: TGTGCCAGCAGTTACACCCCCCCCAGCGGGAGTGGTGAGCAGTTCTTC; cdr3_aa: CASSYTPPSGSGEQFF
v_call: TRBV11-2; d_call: NA; j_call: TRBJ2-1; clone_size: few; cdr3_nt: TGTGCCAGCAGCCTAGGGGGGGGCGGGTACAATGAGCAGTTCTTC; cdr3_aa: CASSLGGGGYNEQFF
v_call: TRBV5-1; d_call: TRBD2; j_call: TRBJ2-1; clone_size: NA; cdr3_nt: TGCGCCAGCACGGGAGGGACCTACAATGAGCAGTTCTTC; cdr3_aa: CASTGGTYNEQFF
v_call: TRBV27; d_call: NA; j_call: TRBJ2-5; clone_size: NA; cdr3_nt: TGTGCTACGGCGGTGGGGGGGCCCAAGGTTAAGACCCAGTACTTC; cdr3_aa: CATAVGGPKVKTQYF
v_call: TRBV4-3; d_call: NA; j_call: TRBJ2-7; clone_size: NA; cdr3_nt: TGCGCCAGCAGCCAAGTCTTAGATTCCTACGAGCAGTACTTC; cdr3_aa: CASSQVLDSYEQYF
v_call: TRBV27; d_call: NA; j_call: TRBJ2-7; clone_size: NA; cdr3_nt: TGTGCCAGCAACCCGACAGGAATGCTTAGAAACGAGCAGTACTTC; cdr3_aa: CASNPTGMLRNEQYF
v_call: TRBV9; d_call: NA; j_call: TRBJ1-3; clone_size: once; cdr3_nt: TGTGCCAGCAGCGTTTCAGCGGGGGATCGTGGAAACACCATATATTTT; cdr3_aa: CASSVSAGDRGNTIYF
v_call: TRBV27; d_call: NA; j_call: TRBJ1-2; clone_size: NA; cdr3_nt: TGTGCCAGCAGTTTAACAGGGTTACCCTATGGCTACACCTTC; cdr3_aa: CASSLTGLPYGYTF
v_call: TRBV6-5; d_call: NA; j_call: TRBJ2-1; clone_size: NA; cdr3_nt: TGTGCCTCGTGGTCCAGCTCCTACAATGAGCAGTTCTTC; cdr3_aa: CASWSSSYNEQFF
v_call: TRBV6-1; d_call: NA; j_call: TRBJ1-4; clone_size: once; cdr3_nt: TGTGCCACCCGGACTAATGAAAAACTGTTTTTT; cdr3_aa: CATRTNEKLFF